This TCR beta chain stems from a study of blood T cell repertoires in COVID-19. Study-wide context: The United States, Italy and Spain supplied acute and convalescent COVID-19 samples. In each case, the material was cDNA or gDNA derived from T cells, B-cell-depleted T cells, or PBMCs.

Original data processing: Cell counts per sample came from amplifying reference gene primers. TCRdb's copy holds only in-frame clones and misses some; the assay was immunoSEQ multiplex PCR. Clonal size and the V and J genes are those of that table, whereas D and trimming came from the DNA. The sample carries over 80,000 clones, roughly nine tenths recorded once. Germline values: CDR1 LNHDA, CDR2 SQIVND (reference sequence). The CDR3 has 17 residues. The V end lost 4 bases, the J end lost 2 bases, and 17 bases lay between the germline ends. The receptor was derived from a man in his fifties with acute or convalescent COVID-19. Sequencing input: peripheral blood. This chain links TRBV19 with TRBJ1-4; D gene ambiguous. CDR3 bases: TGTGCCAGTAGTACCCACCTTTATGCGGGGACTAATGAAAAACTGTTTTTT. Encoded protein: CASSTHLYAGTNEKLFF.